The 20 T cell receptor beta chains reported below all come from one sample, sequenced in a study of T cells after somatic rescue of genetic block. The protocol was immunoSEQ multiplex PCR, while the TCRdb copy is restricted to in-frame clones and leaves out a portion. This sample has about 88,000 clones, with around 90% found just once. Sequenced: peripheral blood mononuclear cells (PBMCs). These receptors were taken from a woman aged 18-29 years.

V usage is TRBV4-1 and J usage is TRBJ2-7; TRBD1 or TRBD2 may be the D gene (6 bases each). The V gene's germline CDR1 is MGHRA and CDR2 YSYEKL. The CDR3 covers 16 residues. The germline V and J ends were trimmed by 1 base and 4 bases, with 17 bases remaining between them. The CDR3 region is CASSQGRDTGLYEQYF. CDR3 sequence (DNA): TGCGCCAGCAGCCAAGGGCGGGACACTGGATTGTACGAGCAGTACTTC.

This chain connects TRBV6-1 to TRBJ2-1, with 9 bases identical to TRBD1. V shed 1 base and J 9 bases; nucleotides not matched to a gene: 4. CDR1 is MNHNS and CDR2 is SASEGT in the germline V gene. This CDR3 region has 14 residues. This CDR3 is CASSEVPTGGEQFF. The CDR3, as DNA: TGTGCCAGCAGTGAAGTCCCGACAGGGGGTGAGCAGTTCTTC.

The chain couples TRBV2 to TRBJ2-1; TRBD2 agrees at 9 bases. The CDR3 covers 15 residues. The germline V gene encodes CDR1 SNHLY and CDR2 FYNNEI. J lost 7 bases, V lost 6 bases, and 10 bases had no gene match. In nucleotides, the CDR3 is TGTGCCAGCAGGAAGCGGGAGGCCGGGAAAAATGAGCAGTTCTTC. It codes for CASRKREAGKNEQFF.

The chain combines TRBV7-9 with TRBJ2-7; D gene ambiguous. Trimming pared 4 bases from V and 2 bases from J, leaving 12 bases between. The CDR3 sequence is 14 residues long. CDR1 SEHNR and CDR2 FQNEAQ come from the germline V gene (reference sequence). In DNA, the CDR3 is TGTGCCAGCAGCTCCGGAGATAAGACCTACGAGCAGTACTTC. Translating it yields CASSSGDKTYEQYF.

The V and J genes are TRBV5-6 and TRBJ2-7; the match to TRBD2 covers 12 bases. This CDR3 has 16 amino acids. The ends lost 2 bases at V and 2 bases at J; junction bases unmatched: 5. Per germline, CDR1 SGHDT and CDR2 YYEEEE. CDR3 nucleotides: TGTGCCAGCAGCTTACTAGCGGGAGGAGTCCCCTACGAGCAGTACTTC. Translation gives CASSLLAGGVPYEQYF.

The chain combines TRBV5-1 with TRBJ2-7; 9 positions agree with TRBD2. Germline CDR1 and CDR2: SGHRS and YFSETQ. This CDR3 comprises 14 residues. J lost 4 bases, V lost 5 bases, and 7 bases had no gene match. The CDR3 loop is CASRESGRSYEQYF. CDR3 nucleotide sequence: TGCGCCAGCAGAGAAAGCGGGAGGTCTTACGAGCAGTACTTC.

CDR3 in amino acids: CASSLVGRAETQYF. As DNA, the CDR3 is TGCGCCAGCAGCTTGGTAGGCAGGGCCGAGACCCAGTACTTC. The chain couples TRBV5-1 to TRBJ2-5, with a weak D call TRBD1 (5 bases). The V gene lost 0 bases and the J gene lost 5 bases, with 11 bases spanning the gap. This CDR3 is 14 amino acids long. CDR1 and CDR2 from the germline V gene are SGHRS and YFSETQ.

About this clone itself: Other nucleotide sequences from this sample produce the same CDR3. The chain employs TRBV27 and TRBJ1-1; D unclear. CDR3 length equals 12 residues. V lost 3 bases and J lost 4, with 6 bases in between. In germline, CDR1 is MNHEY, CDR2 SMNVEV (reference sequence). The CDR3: CASSFRGTEAFF. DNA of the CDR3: TGTGCCAGCAGTTTTAGAGGCACTGAAGCTTTCTTT.

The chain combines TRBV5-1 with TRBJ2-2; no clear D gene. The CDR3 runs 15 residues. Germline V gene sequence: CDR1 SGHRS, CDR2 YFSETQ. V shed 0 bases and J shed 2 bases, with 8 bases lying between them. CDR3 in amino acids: CASSLALSNTGELFF. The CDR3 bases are TGCGCCAGCAGCTTGGCACTAAGTAACACCGGGGAGCTGTTTTTT.

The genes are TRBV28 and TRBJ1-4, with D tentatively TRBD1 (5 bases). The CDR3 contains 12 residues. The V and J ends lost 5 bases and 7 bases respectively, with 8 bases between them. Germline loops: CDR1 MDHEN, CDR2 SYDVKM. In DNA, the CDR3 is TGTGCCAGCAGTCAGGGCGGTGAAAAACTGTTTTTT. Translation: CASSQGGEKLFF.

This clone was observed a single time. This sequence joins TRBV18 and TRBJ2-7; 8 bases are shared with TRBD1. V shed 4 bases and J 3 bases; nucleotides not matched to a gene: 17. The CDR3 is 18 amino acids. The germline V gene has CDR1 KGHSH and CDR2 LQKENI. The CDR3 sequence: CASSQSGQGGASFYEQYF. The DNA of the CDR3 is TGTGCCAGCTCACAATCCGGACAGGGCGGGGCGTCATTCTACGAGCAGTACTTC. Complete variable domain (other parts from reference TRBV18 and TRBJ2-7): NAGVMQNPRHLVRRRGQEARLRCSPMKGHSHVYWYRQLPEEGLKFMVYLQKENIIDESGMPKERFSAEFPKEGPSILRIQQVVRGDSAAYFCASSQSGQGGASFYEQYFGPGTRLTVT.

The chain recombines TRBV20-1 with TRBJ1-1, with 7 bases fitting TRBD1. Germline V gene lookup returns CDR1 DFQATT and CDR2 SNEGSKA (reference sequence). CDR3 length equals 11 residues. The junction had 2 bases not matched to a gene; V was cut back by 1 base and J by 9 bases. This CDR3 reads CSARGQGQAFF. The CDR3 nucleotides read TGCAGTGCTAGAGGACAGGGCCAAGCTTTCTTT.

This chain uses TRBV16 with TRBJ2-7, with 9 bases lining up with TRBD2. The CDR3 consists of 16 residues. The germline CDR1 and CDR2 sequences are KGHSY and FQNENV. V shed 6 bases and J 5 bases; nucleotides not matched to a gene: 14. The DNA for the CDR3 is TGTGCCAGCAGACAAAGCGGGAGGAGCACGAGCGACGAGCAGTACTTC. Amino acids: CASRQSGRSTSDEQYF.

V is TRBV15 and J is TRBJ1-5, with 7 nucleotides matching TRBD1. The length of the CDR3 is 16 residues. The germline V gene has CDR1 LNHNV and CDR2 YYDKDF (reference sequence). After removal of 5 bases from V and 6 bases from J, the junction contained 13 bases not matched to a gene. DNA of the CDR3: TGTGCCACCAGCGGAGGGGGCCCAAGCGTTGGTCAGCCCCAGCATTTT. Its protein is CATSGGGPSVGQPQHF.

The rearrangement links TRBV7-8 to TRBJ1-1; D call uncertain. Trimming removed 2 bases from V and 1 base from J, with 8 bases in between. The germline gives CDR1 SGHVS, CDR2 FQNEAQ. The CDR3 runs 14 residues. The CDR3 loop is CASSLRRRNTEAFF. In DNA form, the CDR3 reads TGTGCCAGCAGCTTAAGAAGGAGGAACACTGAAGCTTTCTTT.

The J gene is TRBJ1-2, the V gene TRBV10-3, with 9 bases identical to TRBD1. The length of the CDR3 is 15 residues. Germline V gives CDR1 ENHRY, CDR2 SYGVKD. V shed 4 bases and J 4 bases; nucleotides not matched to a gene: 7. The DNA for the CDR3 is TGTGCCATCAGTGGACAGGGGGTGGAGGTCTATGGCTACACCTTC. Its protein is CAISGQGVEVYGYTF.

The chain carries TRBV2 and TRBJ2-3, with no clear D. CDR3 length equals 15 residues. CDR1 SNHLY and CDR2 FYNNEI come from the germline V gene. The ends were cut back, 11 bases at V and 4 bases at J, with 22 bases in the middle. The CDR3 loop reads CARLADVLESDTQYF. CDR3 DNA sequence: TGTGCCCGCCTCGCAGACGTCCTAGAGTCAGATACGCAGTATTTT.

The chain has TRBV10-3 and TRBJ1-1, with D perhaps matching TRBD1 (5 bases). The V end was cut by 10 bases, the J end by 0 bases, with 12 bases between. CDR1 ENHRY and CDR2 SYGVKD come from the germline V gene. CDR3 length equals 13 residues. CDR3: CATIRDLNTEAFF. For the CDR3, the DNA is TGTGCCACGATCAGGGACCTGAACACTGAAGCTTTCTTT.

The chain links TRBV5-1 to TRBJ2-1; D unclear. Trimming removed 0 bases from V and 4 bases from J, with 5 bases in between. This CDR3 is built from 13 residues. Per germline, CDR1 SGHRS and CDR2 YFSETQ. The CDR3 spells CASSLDGYNEQFF. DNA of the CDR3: TGCGCCAGCAGCTTGGATGGTTACAATGAGCAGTTCTTC.

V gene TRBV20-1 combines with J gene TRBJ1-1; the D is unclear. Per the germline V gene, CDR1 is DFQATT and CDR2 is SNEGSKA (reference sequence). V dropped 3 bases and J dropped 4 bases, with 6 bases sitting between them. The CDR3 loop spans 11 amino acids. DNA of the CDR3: TGCAGTGCTAGGTTTCGCACTGAAGCTTTCTTT. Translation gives CSARFRTEAFF.